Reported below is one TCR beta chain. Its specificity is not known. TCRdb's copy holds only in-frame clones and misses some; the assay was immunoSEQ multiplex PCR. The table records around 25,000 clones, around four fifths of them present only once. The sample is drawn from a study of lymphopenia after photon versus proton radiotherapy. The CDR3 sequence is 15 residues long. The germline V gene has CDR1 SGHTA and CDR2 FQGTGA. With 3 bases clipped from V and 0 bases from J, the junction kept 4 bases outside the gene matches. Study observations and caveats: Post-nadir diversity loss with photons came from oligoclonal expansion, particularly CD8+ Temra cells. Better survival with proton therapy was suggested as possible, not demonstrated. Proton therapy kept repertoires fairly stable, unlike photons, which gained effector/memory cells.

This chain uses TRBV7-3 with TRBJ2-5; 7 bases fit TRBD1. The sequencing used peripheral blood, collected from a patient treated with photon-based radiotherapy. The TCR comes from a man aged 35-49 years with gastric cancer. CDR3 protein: CASSLGDRNQETQYF. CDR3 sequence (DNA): TGTGCCAGCAGCTTGGGGGACAGAAACCAAGAGACCCAGTACTTC.